This TCR beta chain was identified in a study of cytotoxic CD8 clonotypes in ibrutinib-treated CLL. General study findings and limits: Clonality (at baseline) was higher than in age-matched healthy donors and tracked circulating CD8+ T-cell counts.

V was trimmed by 4 bases and J by 1 base, leaving 16 bases between them. CDR1 and CDR2 from the germline V gene are SQVTM and ANQGSEA. The CDR3 length is 15 residues. Comments on this clone: The antigen is unknown.

Sequencing used immunoSEQ multiplex PCR; TCRdb keeps in-frame clones, though not all of them. The sample shows 100,000 to 150,000 clones, approximately 83% of them seen only once. This TCR was sampled from a human donor with chronic lymphocytic leukemia. This chain uses TRBV29-1 with TRBJ1-2, with D hard to call. The sequencing used PBMCs, collected after 24 months of ibrutinib treatment. CDR3: CSVVPGGYLNYGYTF. The CDR3 nucleotides read TGCAGCGTTGTCCCCGGCGGATACCTTAACTATGGCTACACCTTC. Filled out from reference TRBV29-1 and TRBJ1-2, the complete variable domain reads SAVISQKPSRDICQRGTSLTIQCQVDSQVTMMFWYRQQPGQSLTLIATANQGSEATYESGFVIDKFPISRPNLTFSTLTVSNMSPEDSSIYLCSVVPGGYLNYGYTFGSGTRLTVV.